These T cell receptor beta chains were read from a single sample in a study of T-cell reconstitution after alpha-beta-depleted transplantation in children. A single record per CDR3 protein comes from TCRdb applying MiXCR to the PCR reads. The table has a few hundred thousand distinct CDR3 sequences, approximately 12% seen once. This sample comprised PBMCs from the stem cell graft donor, obtained from the stem cell graft. These receptors originate from a human donor who donated a stem cell graft to a child with combined immunodeficiency. The CDR3 runs from the conserved cysteine through the conserved F or W. The D gene is left open where the match is weak. The size entry is marked missing in some rows and otherwise reads once, few, many or a size class.

d_gene: -; v_gene: TRBV6-5; j_gene: TRBJ1-1; abundance: -; CDR3aa: CASSYSFRDTEAFF; CDR3nt: TGTGCCAGCAGTTACTCGTTCAGGGACACTGAAGCTTTCTTT
d_gene: -; v_gene: TRBV7-9; j_gene: TRBJ2-3; abundance: few; CDR3aa: CASSLVFSAPDTDTQYF; CDR3nt: TGTGCCAGCAGCTTAGTTTTCAGCGCCCCTGACACAGATACGCAGTATTTT
d_gene: -; v_gene: TRBV7-2; j_gene: TRBJ2-2; abundance: few; CDR3aa: CASRPMRGTGELFF; CDR3nt: TGTGCCAGCAGGCCTATGAGGGGCACCGGGGAGCTGTTTTTT
d_gene: -; v_gene: TRBV29-1; j_gene: TRBJ2-7; abundance: many; CDR3aa: CSVWDGVAYEQYF; CDR3nt: TGCAGCGTTTGGGATGGCGTAGCCTACGAGCAGTACTTC
d_gene: -; v_gene: TRBV9; j_gene: TRBJ2-4; abundance: many; CDR3aa: CASSVGAGAKNIQYF; CDR3nt: TGTGCCAGCAGCGTAGGGGCAGGCGCCAAAAACATTCAGTACTTC
d_gene: TRBD1; v_gene: TRBV29-1; j_gene: TRBJ1-2; abundance: -; CDR3aa: CSAPGQGASGYTF; CDR3nt: TGCAGCGCTCCGGGACAGGGGGCCTCTGGCTACACCTTC
d_gene: -; v_gene: TRBV6-1; j_gene: TRBJ2-3; abundance: -; CDR3aa: CASTPGRSTDTQYF; CDR3nt: TGTGCCAGCACCCCGGGCAGGTCCACAGATACGCAGTATTTT
d_gene: -; v_gene: TRBV5-5; j_gene: TRBJ2-1; abundance: many; CDR3aa: CASSLDGSYEQFF; CDR3nt: TGTGCCAGCAGCTTGGATGGGTCCTATGAGCAGTTCTTC
d_gene: TRBD2; v_gene: TRBV6-2/TRBV6-3; j_gene: TRBJ2-1; abundance: -; CDR3aa: CASSYPNGLDNNEQFF; CDR3nt: TGTGCCAGCAGTTACCCTAACGGACTAGATAACAATGAGCAGTTCTTC
d_gene: -; v_gene: TRBV12-3/TRBV12-4; j_gene: TRBJ2-6; abundance: few; CDR3aa: CASSTRQVRSGANVLTF; CDR3nt: TGTGCCAGCAGTACCAGACAGGTACGCTCTGGGGCCAACGTCCTGACTTTC
d_gene: TRBD1; v_gene: TRBV27; j_gene: TRBJ2-3; abundance: few; CDR3aa: CASRPIRRQGLDDTQYF; CDR3nt: TGTGCCAGCAGACCTATCCGACGACAGGGATTGGATGATACGCAGTATTTT
d_gene: -; v_gene: TRBV10-3; j_gene: TRBJ2-7; abundance: few; CDR3aa: CAISESTLYEQYF; CDR3nt: TGTGCCATCAGTGAGTCTACTCTCTACGAGCAGTACTTC
d_gene: TRBD1; v_gene: TRBV7-9; j_gene: TRBJ2-7; abundance: -; CDR3aa: CASSFPDRGHYEQYF; CDR3nt: TGTGCCAGCAGCTTTCCGGACAGGGGCCACTACGAGCAGTACTTC
d_gene: TRBD2; v_gene: TRBV15; j_gene: TRBJ2-3; abundance: few; CDR3aa: CATSGRLAGPTDTQYF; CDR3nt: TGTGCCACCAGCGGTAGACTAGCCGGGCCCACAGATACGCAGTATTTT
d_gene: TRBD1; v_gene: TRBV5-1; j_gene: TRBJ2-1; abundance: -; CDR3aa: CASSGQGRGTEQFF; CDR3nt: TGCGCCAGCAGCGGACAGGGGCGTGGAACGGAGCAGTTCTTC
d_gene: TRBD2; v_gene: TRBV6-1; j_gene: TRBJ2-1; abundance: -; CDR3aa: CASSELAGVIHEQFF; CDR3nt: TGTGCCAGCAGTGAACTAGCGGGAGTCATCCATGAGCAGTTCTTC
d_gene: -; v_gene: TRBV7-2; j_gene: TRBJ2-1; abundance: -; CDR3aa: CASSLVKSDEQFF; CDR3nt: TGTGCCAGCAGCTTAGTCAAGTCTGATGAGCAGTTCTTC
d_gene: -; v_gene: TRBV12-3/TRBV12-4; j_gene: TRBJ1-6; abundance: few; CDR3aa: CASRLSGSYYNSPLHF; CDR3nt: TGTGCCAGCAGACTTTCTGGCAGCTACTATAATTCACCCCTCCACTTT
d_gene: -; v_gene: TRBV12-3/TRBV12-4; j_gene: TRBJ2-1; abundance: -; CDR3aa: CASSTLRGGSYNEQFF; CDR3nt: TGTGCCAGCAGTACCCTACGAGGAGGCTCCTACAATGAGCAGTTCTTC
d_gene: -; v_gene: TRBV19; j_gene: TRBJ1-5; abundance: -; CDR3aa: CASSTGDPPLGQPQHF; CDR3nt: TGTGCCAGTAGTACGGGGGACCCTCCCCTGGGCCAGCCCCAGCATTTT
d_gene: TRBD2; v_gene: TRBV12-3/TRBV12-4; j_gene: TRBJ2-7; abundance: few; CDR3aa: CASSLTSGADEQYF; CDR3nt: TGTGCCAGCAGTTTAACTAGCGGGGCGGACGAGCAGTACTTC
d_gene: -; v_gene: TRBV6-5; j_gene: TRBJ2-2; abundance: -; CDR3aa: CASSYSPLRELFF; CDR3nt: TGTGCCAGCAGTTACTCGCCCCTCCGGGAGCTGTTTTTT
d_gene: -; v_gene: TRBV7-2; j_gene: TRBJ2-3; abundance: -; CDR3aa: CASSRRAGTDTQYF; CDR3nt: TGTGCCAGCAGCCGGAGGGCCGGCACAGATACGCAGTATTTT
d_gene: -; v_gene: TRBV4-3; j_gene: TRBJ1-4; abundance: many; CDR3aa: CASSDRPDKGEKLFF; CDR3nt: TGCGCCAGCAGCGATCGGCCGGACAAGGGTGAAAAACTGTTTTTT
d_gene: -; v_gene: TRBV29-1; j_gene: TRBJ2-1; abundance: -; CDR3aa: CSVGPNNEQFF; CDR3nt: TGCAGCGTTGGACCTAACAATGAGCAGTTCTTC
d_gene: TRBD2; v_gene: TRBV7-9; j_gene: TRBJ2-3; abundance: -; CDR3aa: CASSFPRLAGSTDTQYF; CDR3nt: TGTGCCAGCAGCTTCCCAAGACTAGCGGGTAGCACAGATACGCAGTATTTT
d_gene: TRBD2; v_gene: TRBV24-1; j_gene: TRBJ2-2; abundance: -; CDR3aa: CATSDQPGLVTGELFF; CDR3nt: TGTGCCACCAGTGATCAACCGGGACTAGTTACCGGGGAGCTGTTTTTT
d_gene: TRBD1; v_gene: TRBV20-1; j_gene: TRBJ2-7; abundance: few; CDR3aa: CSAEDRDLYEQYF; CDR3nt: TGCAGTGCTGAGGACAGGGATTTGTACGAGCAGTACTTC
d_gene: -; v_gene: TRBV25-1; j_gene: TRBJ2-2; abundance: -; CDR3aa: CASSDSREWAAGELFF; CDR3nt: TGTGCCAGCAGTGATTCCAGGGAATGGGCAGCAGGGGAGCTGTTTTTT
d_gene: TRBD1; v_gene: TRBV6-2/TRBV6-3; j_gene: TRBJ2-1; abundance: few; CDR3aa: CASSDRGYKQFF; CDR3nt: TGTGCCAGCAGTGACAGGGGGTATAAGCAGTTCTTC
d_gene: -; v_gene: TRBV12-3/TRBV12-4; j_gene: TRBJ2-1; abundance: many; CDR3aa: CASSLCADGLCEQFF; CDR3nt: TGTGCCAGCAGTTTATGTGCGGATGGGCTCTGTGAGCAGTTCTTC
d_gene: TRBD1; v_gene: TRBV12-3/TRBV12-4; j_gene: TRBJ1-5; abundance: -; CDR3aa: CASSLDWDRGNNQPQHF; CDR3nt: TGTGCCAGCAGTTTAGATTGGGACAGGGGAAACAATCAGCCCCAGCATTTT
d_gene: -; v_gene: TRBV9; j_gene: TRBJ2-1; abundance: many; CDR3aa: CASSVNVYSYNEQFF; CDR3nt: TGTGCCAGCAGCGTAAACGTTTATTCATACAATGAGCAGTTCTTC
d_gene: -; v_gene: TRBV6-5; j_gene: TRBJ2-7; abundance: -; CDR3aa: CASSYSMQNNEQYF; CDR3nt: TGTGCCAGCAGTTACTCGATGCAGAACAACGAGCAGTACTTC
d_gene: -; v_gene: TRBV6-1; j_gene: TRBJ2-1; abundance: -; CDR3aa: CASSEAGRGPYYNEQFF; CDR3nt: TGTGCCAGCAGTGAAGCAGGGCGGGGGCCCTACTACAATGAGCAGTTCTTC
d_gene: -; v_gene: TRBV30; j_gene: TRBJ2-5; abundance: -; CDR3aa: CAWTAGAGVQETQYF; CDR3nt: TGTGCCTGGACAGCTGGTGCCGGGGTCCAAGAGACCCAGTACTTC
d_gene: TRBD1; v_gene: TRBV5-5; j_gene: TRBJ1-1; abundance: -; CDR3aa: CASSRNRGGAQRAFF; CDR3nt: TGTGCCAGCAGCCGTAACAGGGGAGGAGCCCAACGAGCTTTCTTT
d_gene: TRBD1; v_gene: TRBV6-2/TRBV6-3; j_gene: TRBJ1-1; abundance: -; CDR3aa: CASSYNKGGAGTEAFF; CDR3nt: TGTGCCAGCAGTTACAACAAAGGGGGCGCAGGCACTGAAGCTTTCTTT
d_gene: TRBD1; v_gene: TRBV7-2; j_gene: TRBJ2-1; abundance: -; CDR3aa: CASSSPRGTGDEQFF; CDR3nt: TGTGCCAGCAGCTCACCGCGGGGGACAGGGGATGAGCAGTTCTTC
d_gene: TRBD2; v_gene: TRBV7-3; j_gene: TRBJ2-1; abundance: -; CDR3aa: CASSYSGGAYEQFF; CDR3nt: TGTGCCAGCAGCTATAGCGGGGGGGCCTATGAGCAGTTCTTC